Presented here are 23 T cell receptor beta chains from one specimen sequenced in a study of patients and donors after allogeneic stem cell transplantation. TCRdb called the RT-PCR reads again in MiXCR, with one record for every CDR3 protein. This sample has 150,000 to 200,000 distinct CDR3 sequences, with around two fifths found just once. Sequenced input: blood, either unsorted or a sorted T cell fraction (not recorded which). These receptors came from a human donor who was either an allogeneic HSCT recipient or a stem cell or donor lymphocyte infusion donor (not recorded which). It is not recorded whose cells these are; they may come from a transplant donor.

This clonotype came up a few times. This rearrangement joins TRBV5-6 to TRBJ2-2; 7 bases are shared with TRBD2. Germline trimming cut 4 bases from V and 3 bases from J; bases unmatched to any gene: 12. The CDR3 spans 17 residues. Per the germline V gene, CDR1 is SGHDT and CDR2 is YYEEEE. This CDR3 is CASSTVLAELDTGELFF. The CDR3 DNA sequence: TGTGCCAGCAGCACGGTGCTAGCGGAACTAGACACCGGGGAGCTGTTTTTT.

This clonotype was detected a few times. The rearrangement joins TRBV7-8 to TRBJ2-1; 11 bases map to TRBD2. CDR1 is SGHVS, CDR2 FQNEAQ, per germline. The length of the CDR3 is 18 residues. V lost 1 base to trimming and J lost 6 bases; unmatched junction nucleotides: 11. The CDR3: CASSLGSFSGRAINEQFF. CDR3 in DNA: TGTGCCAGCAGCTTAGGGAGCTTTAGCGGGAGGGCCATCAATGAGCAGTTCTTC.

The rearrangement uses TRBV20-1 and TRBJ1-1; D is ambiguous. CDR3 length: 17 amino acids. Per germline, CDR1 DFQATT and CDR2 SNEGSKA (reference sequence). With 0 bases removed from V and 4 bases from J, the gap between germline ends came to 21 bases. For the CDR3, the DNA is TGCAGTGCTAGAGATTCGCTCCGGCCGACTGCGTTCACTGAAGCTTTCTTT. It encodes CSARDSLRPTAFTEAFF.

V usage is TRBV7-2 and J usage is TRBJ2-3, with 7 bases matching TRBD1. This CDR3 region has 11 residues. V lost 5 bases and J lost 12; bases outside the gene matches: 5. Looked up from germline, CDR1 is SGHTA and CDR2 is FQGNSA. CDR3 residues: CASSLDRVQYF. The CDR3, as DNA: TGTGCCAGCAGCCTAGACAGGGTTCAGTATTTT.

The J gene is TRBJ2-1, the V gene TRBV9, with D unresolved. The V end was cut by 0 bases, the J end by 2 bases, with 6 bases between. The CDR3 extends over 14 amino acids. Germline values: CDR1 SGDLS, CDR2 YYNGEE. CDR3 DNA: TGTGCCAGCAGCGTAGATGGGGCCTACAATGAGCAGTTCTTC. Amino acids: CASSVDGAYNEQFF.

This rearrangement joins TRBV7-2 to TRBJ2-1; a weak D match, TRBD1 (5 bases). The ends were cut back, 5 bases at V and 3 bases at J, with 17 bases in the middle. From germline, CDR1 is SGHTA and CDR2 FQGNSA. The CDR3 totals 16 residues. CDR3 in DNA: TGTGCCAGCAGCACGCAGACAGCCTTCAACTACAATGAGCAGTTCTTC. It is translated as CASSTQTAFNYNEQFF. The variable domain in full, with the rest retrieved from reference TRBV7-2 and TRBJ2-1, is GAGVSQSPSNKVTEKGKDVELRCDPISGHTALYWYRQSLGQGLEFLIYFQGNSAPDKSGLPSDRFSAERTGGSVSTLTIQRTQQEDSAVYLCASSTQTAFNYNEQFFGPGTRLTVL.

This clonotype came up a few times. V is TRBV4-3 and J is TRBJ2-2; D perhaps matches TRBD2 (6 bases). Germline V CDR1 and CDR2: LGHNA, YSLEER. The V end was cut by 5 bases, the J end by 6 bases, with 13 bases between. CDR3 size: 14 residues. The CDR3 reads CASSGRRAPGELFF. The CDR3 DNA is TGCGCCAGCAGCGGCAGGAGGGCCCCCGGGGAGCTGTTTTTT.

This clonotype was observed a few times. The genes are TRBV11-2 and TRBJ2-3; 7 positions match TRBD2. V gave up 7 bases and J gave up 6 bases; unmatched junction bases: 7. The CDR3 runs to 13 residues. The germline CDR1 and CDR2 sequences are SGHAT and FQNNGV. The CDR3 DNA reads as TGTGCCAGCACCCTCACACTAGCGGATACGCAGTATTTT. As protein: CASTLTLADTQYF. The full variable domain, rest sourced from reference TRBV11-2 and TRBJ2-3, is EAGVAQSPRYKIIEKRQSVAFWCNPISGHATLYWYQQILGQGPKLLIQFQNNGVVDDSQLPKDRFSAERLKGVDSTLKIQPAKLEDSAVYLCASTLTLADTQYFGPGTRLTVL.

The gene calls are TRBV27 and TRBJ2-7; a possible D gene is TRBD1 (6 bases). The length of the CDR3 is 15 residues. V shed 6 bases and J shed 4 bases, with 19 bases lying between them. The germline gives CDR1 MNHEY, CDR2 SMNVEV (reference sequence). The CDR3 reads CASRSGGKGDYEQYF. DNA for the CDR3: TGTGCCAGCAGGTCGGGTGGGAAGGGGGATTACGAGCAGTACTTC.

This rearrangement joins TRBV6-2 or TRBV6-3 to TRBJ2-3; TRBD1 matches at 10 bases. Germline CDR1 is MNHEY and CDR2 is SVGEGT. The CDR3 runs to 14 residues. V shed 6 bases and J 4 bases; nucleotides not matched to a gene: 4. Written as DNA, the CDR3 is TGTGCCAGCAGCCCCGGGACAGGGGCAGATACGCAGTATTTT. Its protein product is CASSPGTGADTQYF.

The chain has TRBV27 and TRBJ2-1; 10 nucleotides agree with TRBD2. The ends lost 3 bases at V and 8 bases at J; junction bases unmatched: 10. Germline values: CDR1 MNHEY, CDR2 SMNVEV (reference sequence). The CDR3 runs 16 residues. The CDR3 spells CASSFLSGRAEHEQFF. The CDR3 DNA reads TGTGCCAGCAGTTTCCTCAGCGGGAGGGCCGAGCATGAGCAGTTCTTC.

V and J are TRBV5-1 and TRBJ2-2; maybe TRBD2 (5 bases). V was cut by 3 bases and J by 3 bases, with 9 bases left in between. Germline assignment: CDR1 SGHRS and CDR2 YFSETQ. This CDR3 comprises 14 residues. This CDR3 reads CASSSGLYTGELFF. The DNA of the CDR3 is TGCGCCAGCAGCTCTGGACTTTACACCGGGGAGCTGTTTTTT. The full variable domain, its missing parts supplied by reference TRBV5-1 and TRBJ2-2, is KAGVTQTPRYLIKTRGQQVTLSCSPISGHRSVSWYQQTPGQGLQFLFEYFSETQRNKGNFPGRFSGRQFSNSRSEMNVSTLELGDSALYLCASSSGLYTGELFFGEGSRLTVL.

This clonotype showed up just a few times. This chain joins TRBV5-1 and TRBJ1-2; TRBD1 might be the D (5 bases). The germline V and J ends were trimmed by 1 base and 8 bases, with 9 bases remaining between them. Germline V gene sequence: CDR1 SGHRS, CDR2 YFSETQ. CDR3 length equals 12 residues. CDR3 nucleotides: TGCGCCAGCAGCTTGCAACGGGACGGCTACACCTTC. Encoded protein: CASSLQRDGYTF.

This clonotype showed up just a few times. The V gene is TRBV7-9, the J gene TRBJ1-1, with 8 bases matching TRBD1. The CDR3 is 14 residues long. V shed 6 bases and J 4 bases; nucleotides not matched to a gene: 7. Germline values: CDR1 SEHNR, CDR2 FQNEAQ (reference sequence). The CDR3 region is CASRRTGSLTEAFF. The CDR3 DNA sequence: TGTGCCAGCAGGAGGACAGGGTCTCTCACTGAAGCTTTCTTT.

The chain couples TRBV12-3 or TRBV12-4 to TRBJ1-6; tentative D call: TRBD1 (5 bases). V lost 0 bases and J 10 bases, leaving 13 bases between the germline ends. The CDR3 loop spans 15 amino acids. The CDR3 DNA follows: TGTGCCAGCAGTTTAGCGGGGGGGAGGGGCTCACCCCTCCACTTT. Protein: CASSLAGGRGSPLHF.

The chain joins TRBV6-2 or TRBV6-3 to TRBJ2-5; D gene ambiguous. CDR1 is MNHEY and CDR2 is SVGEGT in the germline V gene. This CDR3 comprises 14 residues. V lost 3 bases to trimming and J lost 5 bases, with 13 bases between them. In nucleotides, the CDR3 is TGTGCCAGCAGTTATTCGCGATTGGTGGAGACCCAGTACTTC. Its translation is CASSYSRLVETQYF.

This clonotype was observed a few times. This sequence joins TRBV15 and TRBJ1-5, with TRBD1 identical over 9 bases. Germline CDR1 is LNHNV and CDR2 is YYDKDF (reference sequence). After removal of 0 bases from V and 4 bases from J, the junction contained 16 bases not matched to a gene. The length of the CDR3 is 20 residues. The CDR3 here is CATSRDRMGTFGTGNQPQHF. The CDR3 nucleotides are TGTGCCACCAGCAGAGATAGGATGGGGACCTTCGGGACAGGGAATCAGCCCCAGCATTTT.

This clonotype has a handful of counts. The rearrangement links TRBV7-9 to TRBJ1-1; the D gene is possibly TRBD1 (5 bases). V was clipped by 2 bases and J by 4 bases, with 11 bases between them. The CDR3 is 14 amino acids. The germline V gene has CDR1 SEHNR and CDR2 FQNEAQ (reference sequence). The DNA of the CDR3 is TGTGCCAGCAGCTTAAGGGACCCCACCACTGAAGCTTTCTTT. This gives the protein CASSLRDPTTEAFF.

The sample holds a few counts of this clonotype. This chain joins TRBV15 and TRBJ1-1, with D possibly being TRBD1 (5 bases). V lost 3 bases, J lost 0 bases, and 8 bases lay in between. This CDR3 comprises 14 residues. In germline, CDR1 is LNHNV, CDR2 YYDKDF (reference sequence). The CDR3 here is CATSRGTVNTEAFF. The CDR3 nucleotides read TGTGCCACCAGCAGGGGGACGGTGAACACTGAAGCTTTCTTT.

The CDR3 sequence is CATSELTNTEAFF. The CDR3 nucleotides are TGTGCCACCAGCGAGTTGACGAACACTGAAGCTTTCTTT. The V and J genes are TRBV15 and TRBJ1-1; no definite D call. Germline loops: CDR1 LNHNV, CDR2 YYDKDF (reference sequence). The CDR3 has 13 residues. With 5 bases removed from V and 1 base from J, the gap between germline ends came to 8 bases. The whole variable domain, filled in from reference TRBV15 and TRBJ1-1, reads DAMVIQNPRYQVTQFGKPVTLSCSQTLNHNVMYWYQQKSSQAPKLLFHYYDKDFNNEADTPDNFQSRRPNTSFCFLDIRSPGLGDTAMYLCATSELTNTEAFFGQGTRLTVV.

The gene calls are TRBV11-2 and TRBJ2-1; possible D gene TRBD2, 5 bases. Germline-derived CDR1 and CDR2 are SGHAT and FQNNGV. V was clipped by 5 bases and J by 7 bases, with 18 bases between them. The CDR3 has 15 amino acids. CDR3 amino acids: CASSPNREGSNEQFF. DNA for the CDR3: TGTGCCAGCAGCCCCAATCGGGAAGGGAGTAATGAGCAGTTCTTC.

V and J are TRBV6-6 and TRBJ2-5, with a weak D call TRBD2 (7 bases). The V and J ends lost 2 bases and 1 base respectively, with 11 bases between them. The CDR3 is 15 residues long. Germline values: CDR1 MNHNY, CDR2 SVGAGI (reference sequence). The CDR3, as DNA: TGTGCCAGCAGTTACCCGGGGGGCCGCCAAGAGACCCAGTACTTC. As protein: CASSYPGGRQETQYF.

This clonotype came up a few times. The rearrangement links TRBV5-1 to TRBJ2-7, with a weak D call TRBD1 (5 bases). Germline CDR1 SGHRS, CDR2 YFSETQ. With 2 bases removed from V and 3 bases from J, the gap between germline ends came to 12 bases. This CDR3 contains 14 residues. CDR3 protein: CASSFRNTGYEQYF. Here the CDR3 DNA reads TGCGCCAGCAGCTTCAGAAACACAGGCTACGAGCAGTACTTC.